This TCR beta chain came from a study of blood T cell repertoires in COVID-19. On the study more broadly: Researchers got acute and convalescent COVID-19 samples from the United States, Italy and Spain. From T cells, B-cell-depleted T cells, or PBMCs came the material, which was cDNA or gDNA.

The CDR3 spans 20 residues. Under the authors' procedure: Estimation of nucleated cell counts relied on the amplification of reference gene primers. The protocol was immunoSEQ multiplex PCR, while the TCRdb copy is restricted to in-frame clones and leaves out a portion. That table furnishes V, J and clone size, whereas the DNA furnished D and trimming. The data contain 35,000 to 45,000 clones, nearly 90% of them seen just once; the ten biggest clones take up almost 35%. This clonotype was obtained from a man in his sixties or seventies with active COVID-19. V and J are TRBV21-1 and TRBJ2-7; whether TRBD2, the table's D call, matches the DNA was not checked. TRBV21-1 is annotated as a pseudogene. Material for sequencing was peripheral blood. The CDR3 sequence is CASSKVGGEGAQAGGYEQYF. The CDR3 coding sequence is TGTGCCAGCAGCAAAGTGGGGGGTGAGGGGGCGCAAGCGGGAGGGTACGAGCAGTACTTC.